This passage covers 15 T cell receptor beta chains from one sample sequenced in a study of blood T cell repertoires in COVID-19. Assay: immunoSEQ multiplex PCR; the TCRdb copy retains only in-frame clones and omits some. This table has about 20,000 clones, 91% appearing once. Specimen: peripheral blood. The receptors come from an older man with active COVID-19.

The chain combines TRBV6-1 with TRBJ2-5, with 7 bases identical to TRBD2. Losses at the gene ends were 3 bases for V and 4 bases for J; bases not matched to a gene: 5. From germline, CDR1 is MNHNS and CDR2 SASEGT. The CDR3 runs to 14 residues. The CDR3 spells CASSDGPGGETQYF. CDR3 DNA: TGTGCCAGCAGTGATGGGCCGGGGGGAGAGACCCAGTACTTC.

This rearrangement joins TRBV5-4 to TRBJ2-3; the D gene is possibly TRBD2 (7 bases). Germline CDR1 reads SGHNT; CDR2 reads YYREEE (reference sequence). The CDR3 has 17 amino acids. The V gene lost 0 bases and the J gene lost 2 bases, with 16 bases spanning the gap. This CDR3 is CASSLVGARGATDTQYF. The CDR3 DNA reads as TGTGCCAGCAGCTTGGTGGGAGCTCGGGGGGCCACAGATACGCAGTATTTT. The full variable domain, completed using reference TRBV5-4 and TRBJ2-3, is ETGVTQSPTHLIKTRGQQVTLRCSSQSGHNTVSWYQQALGQGPQFIFQYYREEENGRGNFPPRFSGLQFPNYSSELNVNALELDDSALYLCASSLVGARGATDTQYFGPGTRLTVL.

J is TRBJ1-5 and V is TRBV7-2, with unresolved D. V lost 2 bases and J 4 bases, leaving 9 bases between the germline ends. In germline, CDR1 is SGHTA, CDR2 FQGNSA. The CDR3 is 14 residues long. The CDR3: CASSLTGFNQPQHF. For the CDR3, the DNA is TGTGCCAGCAGCTTAACGGGGTTTAATCAGCCCCAGCATTTT.

The chain is built from TRBV7-2 and TRBJ1-1; maybe TRBD1 (5 bases). Germline lookup yields CDR1 SGHTA and CDR2 FQGNSA. This CDR3 is 16 amino acids long. Trimming stripped 1 base from V and 4 bases from J, with 16 bases between. CDR3 sequence reads: CASSLESPRVGTEAFF. In nucleotides, the CDR3 is TGTGCCAGCAGCTTAGAGAGTCCCAGGGTCGGCACTGAAGCTTTCTTT.

The chain joins TRBV7-2 to TRBJ2-5; a weak D match, TRBD1 (6 bases). V was cut by 5 bases and J by 5 bases, with 15 bases left in between. CDR3 length: 14 residues. Germline V CDR1 and CDR2: SGHTA, FQGNSA. The CDR3 here is CASSPPYRVETQYF. The CDR3 nucleotides read TGTGCCAGCAGCCCACCTTACAGGGTTGAGACCCAGTACTTC.

The genes are TRBV5-5 and TRBJ2-3; TRBD2 matches 11 bases. Germline CDR1 and CDR2: SGHKS and YYEKEE (reference sequence). The V and J ends lost 0 bases and 7 bases, in that order; junction bases with no gene match: 7. The CDR3 spans 16 residues. The DNA of the CDR3 is TGTGCCAGCAGCTTGGGGCTAGCGGGGGGTTTCAATACGCAGTATTTT. Its translation: CASSLGLAGGFNTQYF.

This clone was seen a few times. For the CDR3, the DNA is TGTGCCAGCAGTGAAGATCTTTTGACAGGGGCGGTCTATGGCTACACCTTC. This translates into CASSEDLLTGAVYGYTF. This chain joins TRBV6-1 and TRBJ1-2; 8 nucleotides align to TRBD1. J was trimmed by 4 bases and V by 1 base; bases with no gene match: 11. CDR3 length: 17 residues. Germline CDR1 is MNHNS and CDR2 is SASEGT.

This clone was counted a single time. This chain connects TRBV5-1 to TRBJ2-1; TRBD2 matches 12 bases. The CDR3 sequence is 15 residues long. Germline V gene lookup returns CDR1 SGHRS and CDR2 YFSETQ. Trimming at V came to 4 bases and at J to 4 bases, leaving 3 bases not matched to a gene. The CDR3, as DNA: TGCGCCAGCAGCCTCGGGACTAGCGGGTACAATGAGCAGTTCTTC. Its protein is CASSLGTSGYNEQFF.

The chain is built from TRBV5-1 and TRBJ2-3, with TRBD1 matching over 9 bases. The trim removed 3 bases at V and 0 bases at J, leaving 2 bases unmatched. Germline loops: CDR1 SGHRS, CDR2 YFSETQ. The CDR3 covers 15 residues. In DNA form, the CDR3 reads TGCGCCAGCAGCTGGACAGGGGTTAGCACAGATACGCAGTATTTT. Translated: CASSWTGVSTDTQYF. Variable domain in full (rest from reference TRBV5-1 and TRBJ2-3): KAGVTQTPRYLIKTRGQQVTLSCSPISGHRSVSWYQQTPGQGLQFLFEYFSETQRNKGNFPGRFSGRQFSNSRSEMNVSTLELGDSALYLCASSWTGVSTDTQYFGPGTRLTVL.

This clone showed up just once. J is TRBJ2-3 and V is TRBV7-9; 14 nucleotides line up with TRBD2. The CDR3 contains 17 residues. The ends lost 4 bases at V and 4 bases at J; junction bases unmatched: 7. In germline, CDR1 is SEHNR, CDR2 FQNEAQ (reference sequence). The DNA for the CDR3 is TGTGCCAGCAGCTCCACCGGGACTAGCGGGAGCCCAGATACGCAGTATTTT. This encodes CASSSTGTSGSPDTQYF. The full variable domain, its missing parts supplied by reference TRBV7-9 and TRBJ2-3, is DTGVSQNPRHKITKRGQNVTFRCDPISEHNRLYWYRQTLGQGPEFLTYFQNEAQLEKSRLLSDRFSAERPKGSFSTLEIQRTEQGDSAMYLCASSSTGTSGSPDTQYFGPGTRLTVL.

The chain links TRBV10-3 to TRBJ2-6; 8 positions match TRBD1. The CDR3 spans 18 residues. V dropped 4 bases and J dropped 0; count of bases not matched to a gene: 8. Looked up from germline, CDR1 is ENHRY and CDR2 is SYGVKD. The DNA for the CDR3 is TGTGCCATCAGTGGGCCCGGGACAGGTTCCTCTGGGGCCAACGTCCTGACTTTC. Its translation is CAISGPGTGSSGANVLTF.

The chain has TRBV4-1 and TRBJ1-4; TRBD1 might be the D (5 bases). Trimming pared 4 bases from V and 4 bases from J, leaving 10 bases between. This CDR3 has 14 amino acids. Germline CDR1 and CDR2: MGHRA and YSYEKL. Written as DNA, the CDR3 is TGCGCCAGCAGCCCCGACAGAGTTAATGAAAAACTGTTTTTT. Translating it yields CASSPDRVNEKLFF.

The chain is built from TRBV29-1 and TRBJ2-3; 9 bases agree with TRBD1. This CDR3 is 14 amino acids long. The trim removed 7 bases at V and 2 bases at J, leaving 7 bases unmatched. Germline V lookup: CDR1 SQVTM, CDR2 ANQGSEA. The CDR3 here is CSALRDRATDTQYF. The DNA of the CDR3 is TGCAGCGCCCTCCGGGACAGGGCCACAGATACGCAGTATTTT.

The gene calls are TRBV28 and TRBJ2-3, with 10 bases lining up with TRBD2. The CDR3 length is 16 residues. The V segment lost 1 base and the J segment 5 bases; nucleotides outside the gene matches: 6. Germline V CDR1 and CDR2: MDHEN, SYDVKM. In nucleotides, the CDR3 is TGTGCCAGCAGTTTATCTAAGCGGGGGGGCCTAGATACGCAGTATTTT. Protein product: CASSLSKRGGLDTQYF.

The V gene is TRBV9, the J gene TRBJ2-5, with 7 nucleotides matching TRBD2. Germline V CDR1 and CDR2: SGDLS, YYNGEE. Trimming took 2 bases from V and 5 from J; bases not matched to a gene: 9. CDR3 length equals 15 residues. This chain's CDR3 is CASSVSSGPGETQYF. CDR3 DNA: TGTGCCAGCAGCGTCAGTAGCGGGCCAGGGGAGACCCAGTACTTC. Together with reference TRBV9 and TRBJ2-5, the CDR3 gives the full variable domain: DSGVTQTPKHLITATGQRVTLRCSPRSGDLSVYWYQQSLDQGLQFLIQYYNGEERAKGNILERFSAQQFPDLHSELNLSSLELGDSALYFCASSVSSGPGETQYFGPGTRLLVL.